Shown below are 10 T cell receptor beta chains from a single sample sequenced in a study of long-term antiretroviral therapy in people with HIV. Running of the v3.0 immunoSEQ assay took place at survey level. The protocol was immunoSEQ multiplex PCR, while the TCRdb copy is restricted to in-frame clones and leaves out a portion. The sample includes about 43,000 clones, approximately 86% seen only once; the top ten take roughly 5%. The material sequenced was unsorted PBMCs, taken 0.1 years before starting antiretroviral therapy. These TCRs come from a woman between 45 and 60 years old with HIV.

J is TRBJ2-3 and V is TRBV7-2; the match to TRBD1 covers 8 bases. This CDR3 is built from 15 residues. V lost 0 bases to trimming and J lost 4 bases; unmatched junction nucleotides: 3. Germline V CDR1 and CDR2: SGHTA, FQGNSA. CDR3 DNA sequence: TGTGCCAGCAGCTTAGCCAGGGGGCCGGCAGATACGCAGTATTTT. Translating gives CASSLARGPADTQYF.

The V call is TRBV6-1, the J call TRBJ1-4; weak D call: TRBD1 (5 bases). The CDR3 runs to 15 residues. The germline V and J ends were trimmed by 2 bases and 6 bases, with 13 bases remaining between them. Germline values: CDR1 MNHNS, CDR2 SASEGT. The CDR3 sequence is CASSESWGADEKLFF. In DNA form, the CDR3 reads TGTGCCAGCAGTGAATCCTGGGGCGCAGATGAAAAACTGTTTTTT.

The genes are TRBV7-3 and TRBJ2-2; D is uncertain. This CDR3 is 14 amino acids long. With 4 bases removed from V and 0 bases from J, the gap between germline ends came to 6 bases. CDR1 and CDR2 (germline): SGHTA, FQGTGA. The CDR3 loop reads CASSSYSNTGELFF. The CDR3 region has the DNA TGTGCCAGCAGCTCCTACTCGAACACCGGGGAGCTGTTTTTT.

This clone has just one count. The V and J genes are TRBV29-1 and TRBJ1-2; D perhaps matches TRBD1 (5 bases). The germline V and J ends were trimmed by 7 bases and 12 bases, with 18 bases remaining between them. CDR1 is SQVTM, CDR2 ANQGSEA, per germline. The CDR3 runs 11 residues. DNA for the CDR3: TGCAGCGCCGCAGGGCTAGGATTTAACACCTTC. It yields the protein CSAAGLGFNTF.

The chain links TRBV6-1 to TRBJ1-3, with D maybe TRBD1 (5 bases). The CDR3 is 14 amino acids. The germline V gene encodes CDR1 MNHNS and CDR2 SASEGT. The V end was cut by 2 bases, the J end by 4 bases, with 9 bases between. The CDR3 spells CASSEMGGGNTIYF. DNA for the CDR3: TGTGCCAGCAGTGAAATGGGGGGGGGAAACACCATATATTTT.

The V call is TRBV7-9, the J call TRBJ1-3; TRBD1 matches 7 bases. V trimming: 5 bases; J trimming: 3 bases; junction bases outside the gene matches: 4. From germline, CDR1 is SEHNR and CDR2 FQNEAQ (reference sequence). The CDR3 extends over 14 amino acids. The CDR3 region is CASSLDRVGNTIYF. DNA of the CDR3: TGTGCCAGCAGCCTAGACAGGGTTGGAAACACCATATATTTT. The full variable domain, in which reference TRBV7-9 and TRBJ1-3 provide the parts outside the CDR3, is DTGVSQNPRHKITKRGQNVTFRCDPISEHNRLYWYRQTLGQGPEFLTYFQNEAQLEKSRLLSDRFSAERPKGSFSTLEIQRTEQGDSAMYLCASSLDRVGNTIYFGEGSWLTVV.

This clone was observed a few times. V and J are TRBV7-9 and TRBJ1-2; D gene ambiguous. With 5 bases removed from V and 2 bases from J, the gap between germline ends came to 12 bases. CDR3 size: 14 residues. Germline V gene lookup returns CDR1 SEHNR and CDR2 FQNEAQ (reference sequence). Here the CDR3 reads CASSPNGYNYGYTF. CDR3 DNA sequence: TGTGCCAGCAGCCCAAACGGATACAACTATGGCTACACCTTC.

This chain uses TRBV5-1 with TRBJ2-1; TRBD2 matches at 7 bases. CDR3 length: 16 residues. The J segment lost 8 bases and the V segment lost 4 bases, leaving 15 bases of the junction unmatched. The germline V gene has CDR1 SGHRS and CDR2 YFSETQ. Here the CDR3 reads CASSPDLAALRHEQFF. The CDR3 DNA reads TGCGCCAGCAGCCCTGATCTAGCGGCCCTTCGGCATGAGCAGTTCTTC.

This clone appeared a few times. This chain uses TRBV9 with TRBJ2-7; D unresolved. The CDR3 length is 12 residues. V was shortened by 1 base and J by 7 bases, with 9 bases between the two germline ends. Per the germline V gene, CDR1 is SGDLS and CDR2 is YYNGEE. Here the CDR3 DNA reads TGTGCCAGCAGCGTATCTGCTGGAGAGCAGTACTTC. Translated: CASSVSAGEQYF.

V gene TRBV6-1 combines with J gene TRBJ2-7, with 7 bases that match TRBD2. Germline assignment: CDR1 MNHNS and CDR2 SASEGT. The CDR3 totals 13 residues. V trimming: 5 bases; J trimming: 3 bases; junction bases outside the gene matches: 4. CDR3 sequence: CASSKGRDYEQYF. CDR3 sequence (DNA): TGTGCCAGCAGTAAGGGGAGGGACTACGAGCAGTACTTC.